One T cell receptor (beta chain) is described in this entry. What it recognizes is unknown. Assay: immunoSEQ multiplex PCR; the TCRdb copy retains only in-frame clones and omits some. There are 25,000 to 40,000 clones in the sample; around 73% occur only once, and around 11% lies in the top ten. Time point in this sample: week 35, safety follow-up. It was 300 ug of mutant IDH1 20-mer peptide that made up each vaccine dose, given with topical imiquimod. The patients were given eight vaccinations, one each in weeks 1, 3, 5, 7, 11, 15, 19 and 23. The donors' diagnosis was new WHO grade 3 or 4 astrocytoma that was IDH1-mutant and ATRX-lost. This sample is drawn from a study of a mutant IDH1 vaccine in newly diagnosed glioma. As for the study in general: Vaccine administration was initiated 4-6 weeks following radiotherapy alone, or with temozolomide cycles. The sex distribution of treated patients was approximately 62% male and roughly 38% female, with a mean age of roughly 40 years.

This specimen was PBMCs, taken from a glioma patient whose treatment included an IDH1 peptide vaccine. The TCR sequence derives from a woman between 35 and 50 years old with glioma.

The CDR3 loop is CASSQAPGAWETQYF. Here the CDR3 DNA reads TGCGCCAGCAGCCAGGCACCGGGGGCCTGGGAGACCCAGTACTTC. This chain joins TRBV4-3 and TRBJ2-5; either TRBD1 or TRBD2 may supply D (6 bases each). The CDR3 has 15 residues. Trimming took off 3 bases at V and 5 bases at J, with 16 bases between the two ends. Per the germline V gene, CDR1 is LGHNA and CDR2 is YSLEER.